This TCR beta chain was captured in a study of T cells in Graves' hyperthyroidism and ophthalmopathy (dated by TCRdb to between 2019 and 2020). Broadly, across the study: Peripheral blood was sampled at the time of initial diagnosis, prior to any treatment. The paper reports TCR Vbeta CDR3 sequencing of more than 120 peripheral blood samples: under 45 ophthalmopathy, fewer than 85 hyperthyroidism and roughly 17 progressor patients. Whether ophthalmopathy could be predicted prospectively was tested in an independent validation cohort made up of about 20 hyperthyroidism patients plus 17 patients who later progressed to ophthalmopathy. TCR V-J signatures able to tell the groups apart were searched for in a discovery cohort of 100 patients, of whom fewer than 45 had Graves' ophthalmopathy and 57 had stable Graves' hyperthyroidism. In six Graves' hyperthyroidism patients, the study also compared T-cell repertoires from thyroid tissue with T-cell repertoires from blood. After blood sampling, hyperthyroidism patients were treated with methimazole at a starting dose of 30 mg daily, and ophthalmopathy patients were treated with high-dose intravenous methylprednisolone. The 85 to 100 discovery patients were divided at random into training and test sets in a 7:3 ratio.

Overall study outcomes, separate from this receptor: In cross-validation, a model built on a 13 V-J signature told ophthalmopathy apart from stable hyperthyroidism with 85% to 90% sensitivity and around 81% specificity, and in testing the same model reached 80%/75%. No statistical method was used to fix the sample size in advance, and group allocation was not hidden from the investigators. In validation, the model predicted progression to ophthalmopathy a median of about 6.8 months before onset, with around 70% sensitivity and almost 75% specificity. Most expanded thyroid clonotypes (frequency above 0.001) were also found in blood, which suggests that blood repertoires may mirror thyroid immune responses.

This clonotype has ten or more counts. The specificity of this receptor is unknown. No clone much larger than this one lies a single base away; base qualities are absent. Its CDR3 holds 16 amino acids, cysteine through phenylalanine. CDR3 DNA is the only sequence kept; it has 48 bases, read in frame from the first base. Trimmed from V: 2 bases; trimmed from J: 3 bases; junction bases lacking a gene match: 5. In the germline V gene (reference sequence), CDR1 corresponds to SGHAT and CDR2 to FQDESV. Graves' hyperthyroidism was defined as stable when no progression to ophthalmopathy occurred over 18 months of follow-up. Hyperthyroidism patients were newly diagnosed, had a disease duration of under 2 months, and were aged 18 to 65 years. Any patient with an uncontrolled infection, another autoimmune disease, pregnancy or lactation was excluded. Diagnoses relied on clinical symptoms, serum thyroxine and TRAb, thyroid ultrasound and orbital computed tomography. PBMCs were isolated from more than 8 ml of fresh peripheral blood by Ficoll-Paque density gradient centrifugation. Trizol reagent was used to extract total RNA, and RNA quality was then checked on an Agilent 2100 Bioanalyzer.

The TCR beta CDR3 regions were amplified from the RNA transcripts. For the first round of RT-PCR on the TCR CDR3, the HTBI primer set was used together with the Qiagen OneStep RT-PCR kit. Libraries were constructed in a second round of multiplex PCR, after which size selection and purification were carried out. Sequencing of the libraries was done on an Illumina HiSeq2000 using paired-end 100 bp reads. Regarding the original processing steps: Raw data were processed with SOAPnuke, discarding reads with adapters, uncalled bases, mean Phred below 15, or no exact constant-primer or identifier match. COPE v1.2.5 was used to merge high-quality paired reads, and clonotypes were defined as unique nucleotide sequences. Clonotypes were aligned to IMGT TRBV, TRBD and TRBJ reference segments using MiTCR v1.1. Only V-J combinations with frequency above 0.0001, covering about 99% of repertoires, were analysed. The TCS score was defined as the ratio of F50 (clonal expansion) to E x V (chaos), calculated using BLOSUM62-based TCRdist between CDR3 peptides within each V-J. Welch's t-statistics and random forest reduced several hundred V-J features to roughly 13, which were used in a naive Bayes classifier (R e1071). TCRdb passed the public sequencing reads through fastp at Q25 and MiXCR, retaining productive beta sequences. Rows are unified per CDR3 protein, each entry keeping the most common DNA and genes. For this entry, the V and J calls and clone size follow TCRdb and not the study's own pipeline. The sample includes a few hundred thousand distinct CDR3 sequences, with approximately 15% observed a single time. Of the sample, about a sixth is held by the ten largest clones.

Here the chain combines TRBV11-1 and TRBJ2-3; the junction holds 10 bases that match TRBD1. The TCR originated in a woman aged 18-30 years with Graves' hyperthyroidism. The sequencing input was blood. The CDR3 protein: CASSLWGQGRTDTQYF. The sequenced DNA is TGTGCCAGCAGCTTATGGGGACAGGGGCGGACAGATACGCAGTATTTT.